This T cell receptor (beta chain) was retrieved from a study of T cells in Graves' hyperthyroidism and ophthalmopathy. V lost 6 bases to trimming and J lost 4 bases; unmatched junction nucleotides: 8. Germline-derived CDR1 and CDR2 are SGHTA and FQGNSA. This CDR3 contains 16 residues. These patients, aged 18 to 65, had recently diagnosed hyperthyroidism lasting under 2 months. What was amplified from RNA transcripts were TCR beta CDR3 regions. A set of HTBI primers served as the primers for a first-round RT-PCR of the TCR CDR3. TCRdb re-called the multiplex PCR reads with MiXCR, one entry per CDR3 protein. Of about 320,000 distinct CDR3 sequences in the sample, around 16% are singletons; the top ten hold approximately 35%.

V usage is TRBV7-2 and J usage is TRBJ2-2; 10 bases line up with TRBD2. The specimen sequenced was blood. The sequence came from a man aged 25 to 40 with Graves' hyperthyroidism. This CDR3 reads CASRISSGRGTGELFF. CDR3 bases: TGTGCCAGCAGGATCTCAAGCGGGAGGGGCACCGGGGAGCTGTTTTTT.